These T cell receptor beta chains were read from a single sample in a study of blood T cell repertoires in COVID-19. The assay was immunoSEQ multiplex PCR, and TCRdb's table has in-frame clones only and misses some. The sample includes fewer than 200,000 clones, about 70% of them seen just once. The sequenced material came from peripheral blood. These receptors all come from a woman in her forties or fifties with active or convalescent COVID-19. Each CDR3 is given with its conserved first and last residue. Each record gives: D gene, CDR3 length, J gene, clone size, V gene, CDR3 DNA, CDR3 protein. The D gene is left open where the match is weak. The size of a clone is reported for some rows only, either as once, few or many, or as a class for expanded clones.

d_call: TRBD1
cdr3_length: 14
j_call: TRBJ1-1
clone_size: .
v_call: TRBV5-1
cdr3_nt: TGCGCCAGCAGCGTAACTCAGGGGGCTACTGAAGCTTTCTTT
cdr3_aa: CASSVTQGATEAFF

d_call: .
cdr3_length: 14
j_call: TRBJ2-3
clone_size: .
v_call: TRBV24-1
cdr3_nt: TGTGCCACCGGGGGGAGCGGACGCACAGATACGCAGTATTTT
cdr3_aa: CATGGSGRTDTQYF

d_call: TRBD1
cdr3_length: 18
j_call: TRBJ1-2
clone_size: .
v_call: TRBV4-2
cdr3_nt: TGTGCCAGCAGCCGACTCCGGGACAGGGGACTAGGCGGTTATGGCTACACCTTC
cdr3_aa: CASSRLRDRGLGGYGYTF

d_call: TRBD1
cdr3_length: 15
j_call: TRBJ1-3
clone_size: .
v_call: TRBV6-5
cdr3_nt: TGTGCCAGCAGGCCCAGCGGACAGGCTGGAAACACCATATATTTT
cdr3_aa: CASRPSGQAGNTIYF

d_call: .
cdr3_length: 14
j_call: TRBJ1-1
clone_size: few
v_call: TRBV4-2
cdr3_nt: TGTGCCAGCAGCCAAGATGCGGATTTCACTGAAGCTTTCTTT
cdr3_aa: CASSQDADFTEAFF

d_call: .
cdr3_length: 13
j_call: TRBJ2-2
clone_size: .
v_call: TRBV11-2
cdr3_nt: TGTGCCAGCAGCTTCCTCTCCGGCGGGGAGCTGTTTTTT
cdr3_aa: CASSFLSGGELFF

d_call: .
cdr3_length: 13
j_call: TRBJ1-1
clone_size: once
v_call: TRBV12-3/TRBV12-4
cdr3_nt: TGTGCCAGCAGGGGGGCAGGGAGCGGTGAAGCTTTCTTT
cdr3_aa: CASRGAGSGEAFF

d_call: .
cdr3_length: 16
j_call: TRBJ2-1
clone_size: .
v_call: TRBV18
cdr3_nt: TGTGCCAGCTCACCATCCCAGGGGGGCTTCTACAATGAGCAGTTCTTC
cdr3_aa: CASSPSQGGFYNEQFF

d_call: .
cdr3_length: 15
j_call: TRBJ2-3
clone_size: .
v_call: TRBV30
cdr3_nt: TGTGCCTGGAGAGTCGCGGGGGCCTACACAGATACGCAGTATTTT
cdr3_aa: CAWRVAGAYTDTQYF

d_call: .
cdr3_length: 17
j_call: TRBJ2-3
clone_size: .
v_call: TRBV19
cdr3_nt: TGTGCCAGTAGCCCTATAGGGGCGGGGAGTTGGACAGATACGCAGTATTTT
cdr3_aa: CASSPIGAGSWTDTQYF

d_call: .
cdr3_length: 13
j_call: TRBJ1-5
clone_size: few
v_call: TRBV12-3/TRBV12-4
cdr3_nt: TGTGCCAGCAGTTTTAATAGCAATCAGCCCCAGCATTTT
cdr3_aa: CASSFNSNQPQHF

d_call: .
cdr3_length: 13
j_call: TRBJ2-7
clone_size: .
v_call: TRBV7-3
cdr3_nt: TGTGCCAGCAGCCCGAACACAGGGTTGCAGCAGTACTTC
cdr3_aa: CASSPNTGLQQYF

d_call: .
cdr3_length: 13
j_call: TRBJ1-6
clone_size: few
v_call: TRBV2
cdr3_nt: TGTGCCAGGAAAGGACAGTCCAATTCACCCCTCCACTTT
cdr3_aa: CARKGQSNSPLHF

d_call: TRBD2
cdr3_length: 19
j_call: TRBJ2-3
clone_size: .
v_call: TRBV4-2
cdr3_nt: TGTGCCAGCAGCCTCCTAGGACTAGCGGGCACCGCCCTCACAGATACGCAGTATTTT
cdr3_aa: CASSLLGLAGTALTDTQYF

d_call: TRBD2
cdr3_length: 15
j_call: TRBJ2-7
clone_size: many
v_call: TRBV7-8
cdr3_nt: TGTGCCAGCAGCTTAGACGTGACTAGCGGGTACGAGCAGTACTTC
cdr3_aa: CASSLDVTSGYEQYF

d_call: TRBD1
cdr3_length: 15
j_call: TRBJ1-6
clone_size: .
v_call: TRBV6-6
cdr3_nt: TGTGCCAGCACCTCACCGGGACAGGGAAAATCACCCCTCCACTTT
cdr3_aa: CASTSPGQGKSPLHF

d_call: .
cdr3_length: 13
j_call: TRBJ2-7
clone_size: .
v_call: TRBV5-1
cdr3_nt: TGCGCCAGCAGCCCCCTGGCGGGATACGAGCAGTACTTC
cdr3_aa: CASSPLAGYEQYF

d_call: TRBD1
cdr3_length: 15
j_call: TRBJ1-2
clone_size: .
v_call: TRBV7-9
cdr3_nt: TGTGCCAGCAGCTTTGGACAGGGAACTAACTATGGCTACACCTTC
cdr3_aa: CASSFGQGTNYGYTF

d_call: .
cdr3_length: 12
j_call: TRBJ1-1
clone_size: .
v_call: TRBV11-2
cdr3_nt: TGTGCCAGCAGCCGAACGGGCACTGAAGCTTTCTTT
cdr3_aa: CASSRTGTEAFF

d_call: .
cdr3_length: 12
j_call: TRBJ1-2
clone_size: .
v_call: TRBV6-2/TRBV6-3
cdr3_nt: TGTGCCAGCAGCGGGATTCTCACCGGAGGCACCTTC
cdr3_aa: CASSGILTGGTF

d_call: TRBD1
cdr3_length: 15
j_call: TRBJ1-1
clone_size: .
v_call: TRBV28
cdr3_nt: TGTGCCAGCATCCCAGGGGGACAGGTTTACACTGAAGCTTTCTTT
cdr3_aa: CASIPGGQVYTEAFF

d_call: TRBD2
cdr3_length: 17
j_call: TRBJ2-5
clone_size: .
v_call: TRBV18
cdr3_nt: TGTGCCAGCTCACCCAACCGGCTAGCGGGAGTTGGGGAGACCCAGTACTTC
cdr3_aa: CASSPNRLAGVGETQYF

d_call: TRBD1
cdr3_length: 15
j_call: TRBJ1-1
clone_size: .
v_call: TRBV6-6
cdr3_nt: TGTGCCAGCAGTTCTAACGACAGGGGTAACACTGAAGCTTTCTTT
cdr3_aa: CASSSNDRGNTEAFF

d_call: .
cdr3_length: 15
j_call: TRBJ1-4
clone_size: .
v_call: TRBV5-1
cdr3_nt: TGCGCCAGCAGCTTTACCCGATCGACTGGGGAAAAACTGTTTTTT
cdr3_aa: CASSFTRSTGEKLFF

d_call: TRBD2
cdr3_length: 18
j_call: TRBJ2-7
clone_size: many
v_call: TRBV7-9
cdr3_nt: TGTGCCAGCAGCCCTGGACTAGCGGGTATAGGGCCATTCTACGAGCAGTACTTC
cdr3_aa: CASSPGLAGIGPFYEQYF

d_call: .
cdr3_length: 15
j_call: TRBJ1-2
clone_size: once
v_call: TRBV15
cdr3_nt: TGTGCCACCAGCAGAATTTTCGGGGGGTCCGATGGCTACACCTTC
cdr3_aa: CATSRIFGGSDGYTF

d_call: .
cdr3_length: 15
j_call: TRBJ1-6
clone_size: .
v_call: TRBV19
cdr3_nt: TGTGCCAGTAGTATAGAAGTCAGGGGAAGTTCACCCCTCCACTTT
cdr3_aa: CASSIEVRGSSPLHF

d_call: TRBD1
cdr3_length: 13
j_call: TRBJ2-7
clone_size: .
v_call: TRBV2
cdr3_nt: TGTGCCAGCAGTCCAGACAGGGCCTACGAGCAGTACTTC
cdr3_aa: CASSPDRAYEQYF

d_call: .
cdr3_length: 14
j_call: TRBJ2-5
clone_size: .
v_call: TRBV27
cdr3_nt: TGTGCCAGCAGCAAAGGGGGGGACCAAGAGACCCAGTACTTC
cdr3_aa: CASSKGGDQETQYF

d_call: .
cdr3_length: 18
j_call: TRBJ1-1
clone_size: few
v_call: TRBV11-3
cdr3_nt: TGTGCCAGCAGCTTGCGGAGGTACGGGAAAGGGAGGTTATTTGAAGCTTTCTTT
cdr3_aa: CASSLRRYGKGRLFEAFF

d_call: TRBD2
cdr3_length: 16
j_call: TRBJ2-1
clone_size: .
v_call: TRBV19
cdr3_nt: TGTGCCAGTAGTATAGGGGCTAGCGGGAGGGGGGCTGAGCAGTTCTTC
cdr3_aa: CASSIGASGRGAEQFF

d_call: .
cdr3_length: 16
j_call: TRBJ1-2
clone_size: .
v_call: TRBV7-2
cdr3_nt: TGTGCCAGCAGGCTCTTGGGGGGGCCCGTTTATCAAGGCTACACCTTC
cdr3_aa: CASRLLGGPVYQGYTF

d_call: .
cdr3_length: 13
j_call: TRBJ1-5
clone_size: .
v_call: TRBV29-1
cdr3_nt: TGCAGCGTTGGGCCGGGGGGCAATCAGCCCCAGCATTTT
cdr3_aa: CSVGPGGNQPQHF

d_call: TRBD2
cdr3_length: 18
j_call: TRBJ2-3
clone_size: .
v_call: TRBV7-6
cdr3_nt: TGTGCCAGCAGCCCGGGAGAGCGGCTAGCGGCTAGCACAGATACGCAGTATTTT
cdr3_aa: CASSPGERLAASTDTQYF

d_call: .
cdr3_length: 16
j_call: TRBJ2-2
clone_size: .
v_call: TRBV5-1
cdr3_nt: TGCGCCAGCAGCTTTGGAGGGGGCTCGGGCACCGGGGAGCTGTTTTTT
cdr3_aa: CASSFGGGSGTGELFF

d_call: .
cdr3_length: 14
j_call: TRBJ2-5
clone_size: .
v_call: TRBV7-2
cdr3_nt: TGTGCCAGCAGTCTTTGGGCAACTGGGGCGACCCAGTACTTC
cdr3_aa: CASSLWATGATQYF

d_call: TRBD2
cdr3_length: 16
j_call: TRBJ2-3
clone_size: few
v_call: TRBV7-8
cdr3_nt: TGTGCCAGCAGCTCACCGGCGGGAGGGGTTACAGATACGCAGTATTTT
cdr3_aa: CASSSPAGGVTDTQYF

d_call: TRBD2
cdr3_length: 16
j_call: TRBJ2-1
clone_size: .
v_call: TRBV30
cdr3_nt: TGTGCCTGGAGTGTCGGTAGGACTAGCGGTTACAATGAGCAGTTCTTC
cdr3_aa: CAWSVGRTSGYNEQFF

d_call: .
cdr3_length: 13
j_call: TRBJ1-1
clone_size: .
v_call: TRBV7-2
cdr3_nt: TGTGCCAGCAGCTTAGGAGGGAGCACTGAAGCTTTCTTT
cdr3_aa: CASSLGGSTEAFF

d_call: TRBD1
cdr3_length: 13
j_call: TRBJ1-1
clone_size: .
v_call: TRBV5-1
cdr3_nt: TGCGCCAGCAGTTGGGACAGGAACACTGAAGCTTTCTTT
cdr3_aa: CASSWDRNTEAFF

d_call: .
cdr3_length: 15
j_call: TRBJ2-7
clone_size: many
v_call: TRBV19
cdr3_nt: TGTGCCAGTAGTCTCCGCGGGGACGTGAGGTACGAGCAGTACTTC
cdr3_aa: CASSLRGDVRYEQYF

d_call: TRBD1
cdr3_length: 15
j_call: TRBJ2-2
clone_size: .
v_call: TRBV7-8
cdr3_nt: TGTGCCAGCAGCGGGCGGACAGGATTCACCGGGGAGCTGTTTTTT
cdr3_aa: CASSGRTGFTGELFF

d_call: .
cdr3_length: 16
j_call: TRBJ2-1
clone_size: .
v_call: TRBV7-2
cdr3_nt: TGTGCCAGCAGCTTATCCCACGGGAGTTCCTACAATGAGCAGTTCTTC
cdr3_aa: CASSLSHGSSYNEQFF

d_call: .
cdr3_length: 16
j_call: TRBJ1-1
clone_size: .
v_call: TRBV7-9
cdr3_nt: TGTGCCAGCAGCTTAGCGCGCGGGGGCAAAGACACTGAAGCTTTCTTT
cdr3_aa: CASSLARGGKDTEAFF

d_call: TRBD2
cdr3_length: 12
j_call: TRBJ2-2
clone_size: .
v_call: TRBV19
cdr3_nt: TGTGCCAGCGGGGGGGGTGGCGGGGAGCTGTTTTTT
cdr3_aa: CASGGGGGELFF

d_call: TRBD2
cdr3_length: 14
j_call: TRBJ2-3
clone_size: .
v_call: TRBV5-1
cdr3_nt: TGCGCCAGCAAGACTAGCGGGGGCACAGATACGCAGTATTTT
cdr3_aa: CASKTSGGTDTQYF

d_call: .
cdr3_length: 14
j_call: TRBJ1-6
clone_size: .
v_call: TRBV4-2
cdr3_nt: TGTGCCAGCAGCCAAGATAGGAGAAATTCACCCCTCCACTTT
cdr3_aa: CASSQDRRNSPLHF

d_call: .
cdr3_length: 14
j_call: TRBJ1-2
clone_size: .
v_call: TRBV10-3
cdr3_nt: TGTGCCATCAGTGAGGGGGGGGGATACTATGGCTACACCTTC
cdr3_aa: CAISEGGGYYGYTF

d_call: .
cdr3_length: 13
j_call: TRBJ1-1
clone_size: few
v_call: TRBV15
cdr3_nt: TGTGCCACCGGGGTGGGAGAGAACACTGAAGCTTTCTTT
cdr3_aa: CATGVGENTEAFF

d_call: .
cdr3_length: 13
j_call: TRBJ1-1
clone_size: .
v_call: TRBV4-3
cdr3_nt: TGCGCCAGCAGCCAAGATCCCGGGTGGAAAGCTTTCTTT
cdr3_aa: CASSQDPGWKAFF

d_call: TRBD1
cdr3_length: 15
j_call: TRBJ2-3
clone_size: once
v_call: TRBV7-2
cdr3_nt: TGTGCCAGCAGCCCCCTGGGACAGCGCACAGATACGCAGTATTTT
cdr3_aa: CASSPLGQRTDTQYF

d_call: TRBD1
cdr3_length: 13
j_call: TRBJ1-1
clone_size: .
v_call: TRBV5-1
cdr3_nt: TGCGCCAGCAGCTTCAATCCGGGACAGGAAGCTTTCTTT
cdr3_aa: CASSFNPGQEAFF

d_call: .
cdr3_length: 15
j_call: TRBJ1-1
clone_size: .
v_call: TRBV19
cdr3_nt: TGTGCCAGTAGTATTAAGGCAGGGTTTGCCACTGAAGCTTTCTTT
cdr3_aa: CASSIKAGFATEAFF

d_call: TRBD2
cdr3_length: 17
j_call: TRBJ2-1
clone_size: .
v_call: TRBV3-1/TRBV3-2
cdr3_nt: TGTGCCAGCAGCCAAGCCCCTAGCGGGAGCTCCTACAATGAGCAGTTCTTC
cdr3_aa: CASSQAPSGSSYNEQFF